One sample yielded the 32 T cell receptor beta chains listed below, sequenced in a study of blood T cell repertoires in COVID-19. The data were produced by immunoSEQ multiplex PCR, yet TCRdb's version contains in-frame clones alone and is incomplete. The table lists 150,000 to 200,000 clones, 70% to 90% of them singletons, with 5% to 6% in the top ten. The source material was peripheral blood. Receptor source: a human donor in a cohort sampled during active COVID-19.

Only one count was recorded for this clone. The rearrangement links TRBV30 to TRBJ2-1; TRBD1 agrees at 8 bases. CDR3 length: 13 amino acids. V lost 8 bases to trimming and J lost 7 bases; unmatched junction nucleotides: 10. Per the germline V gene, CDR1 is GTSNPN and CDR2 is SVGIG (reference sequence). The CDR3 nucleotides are TGTGCCCGCAGTCAACAGGGGGTGAATGAGCAGTTCTTC. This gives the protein CARSQQGVNEQFF. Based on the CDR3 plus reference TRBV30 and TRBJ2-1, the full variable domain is SQTIHQWPATLVQPVGSPLSLECTVEGTSNPNLYWYRQAAGRGLQLLFYSVGIGQISSEVPQNLSASRPQDRQFILSSKKLLLSDSGFYLCARSQQGVNEQFFGPGTRLTVL.

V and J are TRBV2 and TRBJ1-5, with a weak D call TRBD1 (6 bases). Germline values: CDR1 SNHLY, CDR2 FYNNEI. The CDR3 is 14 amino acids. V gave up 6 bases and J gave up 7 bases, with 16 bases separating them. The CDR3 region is CASRGGAQGQPQHF. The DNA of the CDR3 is TGTGCCAGCAGGGGGGGGGCCCAGGGCCAGCCCCAGCATTTT.

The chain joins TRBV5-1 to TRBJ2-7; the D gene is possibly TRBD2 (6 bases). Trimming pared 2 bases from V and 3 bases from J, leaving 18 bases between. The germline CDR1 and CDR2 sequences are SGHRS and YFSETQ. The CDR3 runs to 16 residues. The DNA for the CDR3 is TGCGCCAGCAGCTTTGTTCTTGGGGGGTCTTTCTACGAGCAGTACTTC. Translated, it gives CASSFVLGGSFYEQYF.

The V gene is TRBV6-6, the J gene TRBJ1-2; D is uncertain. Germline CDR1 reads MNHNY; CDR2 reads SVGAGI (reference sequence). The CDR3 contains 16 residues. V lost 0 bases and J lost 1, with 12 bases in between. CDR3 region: CASSYSKRGFNYGYTF. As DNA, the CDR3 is TGTGCCAGCAGTTACTCGAAACGGGGATTTAACTATGGCTACACCTTC.

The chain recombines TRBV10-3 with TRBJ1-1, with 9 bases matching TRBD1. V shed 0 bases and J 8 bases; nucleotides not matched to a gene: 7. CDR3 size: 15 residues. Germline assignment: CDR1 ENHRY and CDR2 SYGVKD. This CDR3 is CAISESSQGAGEAFF. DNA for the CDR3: TGTGCCATCAGTGAGTCGTCACAGGGGGCTGGGGAAGCTTTCTTT.

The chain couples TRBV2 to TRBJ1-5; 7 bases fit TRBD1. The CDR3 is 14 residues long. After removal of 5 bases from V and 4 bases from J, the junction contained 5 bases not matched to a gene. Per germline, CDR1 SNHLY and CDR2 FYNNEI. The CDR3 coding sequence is TGTGCCAGCAGTCGGACAGGAGGGAATCAGCCCCAGCATTTT. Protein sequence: CASSRTGGNQPQHF.

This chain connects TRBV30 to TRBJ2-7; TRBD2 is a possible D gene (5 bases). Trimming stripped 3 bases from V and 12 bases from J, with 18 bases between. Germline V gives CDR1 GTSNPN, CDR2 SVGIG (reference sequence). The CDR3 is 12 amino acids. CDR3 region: CAWSHPGGLRYF. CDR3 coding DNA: TGTGCCTGGAGCCATCCAGGAGGATTAAGGTACTTC.

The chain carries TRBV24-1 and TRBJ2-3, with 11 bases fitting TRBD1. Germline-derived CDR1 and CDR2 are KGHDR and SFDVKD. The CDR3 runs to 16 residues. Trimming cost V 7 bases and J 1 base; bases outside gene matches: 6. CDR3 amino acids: CATSPRGQGGTDTQYF. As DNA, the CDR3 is TGTGCCACCAGCCCCCGGGGACAGGGGGGCACAGATACGCAGTATTTT.

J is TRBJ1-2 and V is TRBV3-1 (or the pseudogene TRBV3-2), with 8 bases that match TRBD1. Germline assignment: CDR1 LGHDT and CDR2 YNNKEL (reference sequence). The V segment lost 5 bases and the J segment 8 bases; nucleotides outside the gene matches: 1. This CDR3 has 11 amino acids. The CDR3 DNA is TGTGCCAGCAGCAGGACAGGGGGCTACACCTTC. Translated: CASSRTGGYTF.

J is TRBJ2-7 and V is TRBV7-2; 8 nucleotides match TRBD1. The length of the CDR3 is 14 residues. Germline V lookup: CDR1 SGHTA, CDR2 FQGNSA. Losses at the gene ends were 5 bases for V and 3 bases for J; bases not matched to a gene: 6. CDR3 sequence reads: CASSQGAVDYEQYF. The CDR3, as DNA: TGTGCCAGCAGCCAGGGGGCGGTGGACTACGAGCAGTACTTC.

CDR3 sequence reads: CASSLSYRAYEQYF. CDR3 bases: TGTGCCAGCAGTTTATCCTACAGGGCCTACGAGCAGTACTTC. This chain joins TRBV28 and TRBJ2-7; a possible D gene is TRBD1 (6 bases). The germline CDR1 and CDR2 sequences are MDHEN and SYDVKM. The CDR3 runs to 14 residues. Between the trimmed V and J ends, which lost 1 base and 2 bases, there was a span of 9 bases.

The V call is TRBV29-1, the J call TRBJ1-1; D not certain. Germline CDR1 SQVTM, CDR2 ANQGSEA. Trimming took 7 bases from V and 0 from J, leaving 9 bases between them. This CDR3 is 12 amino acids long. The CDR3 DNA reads TGCAGCGCCTCCCCCGTGAACACTGAAGCTTTCTTT. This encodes CSASPVNTEAFF.

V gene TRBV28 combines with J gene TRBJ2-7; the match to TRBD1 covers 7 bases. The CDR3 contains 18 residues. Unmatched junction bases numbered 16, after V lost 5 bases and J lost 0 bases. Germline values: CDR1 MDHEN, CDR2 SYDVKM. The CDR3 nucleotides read TGTGCCAGCAGTCATAGGGGGCCCCGACGCCAAAACTCCTACGAGCAGTACTTC. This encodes CASSHRGPRRQNSYEQYF.

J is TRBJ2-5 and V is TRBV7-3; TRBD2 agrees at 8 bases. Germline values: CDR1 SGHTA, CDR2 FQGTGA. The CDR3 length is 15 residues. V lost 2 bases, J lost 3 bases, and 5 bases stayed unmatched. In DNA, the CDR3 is TGTGCCAGCAGCTTACTGCGGGGGGCCAAAGAGACCCAGTACTTC. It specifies CASSLLRGAKETQYF.

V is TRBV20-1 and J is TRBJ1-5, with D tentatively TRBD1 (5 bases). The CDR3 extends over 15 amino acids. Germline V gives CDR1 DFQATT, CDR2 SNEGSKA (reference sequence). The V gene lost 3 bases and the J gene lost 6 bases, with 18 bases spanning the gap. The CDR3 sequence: CSASIVGQGGQPQHF. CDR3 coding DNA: TGCAGTGCTAGTATTGTCGGGCAGGGAGGTCAGCCCCAGCATTTT.

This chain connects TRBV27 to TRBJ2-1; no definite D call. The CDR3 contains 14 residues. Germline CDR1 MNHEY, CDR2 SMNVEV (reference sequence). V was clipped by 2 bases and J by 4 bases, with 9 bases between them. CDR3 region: CASSLQVGYNEQFF. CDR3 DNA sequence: TGTGCCAGCAGTTTACAGGTCGGATACAATGAGCAGTTCTTC.

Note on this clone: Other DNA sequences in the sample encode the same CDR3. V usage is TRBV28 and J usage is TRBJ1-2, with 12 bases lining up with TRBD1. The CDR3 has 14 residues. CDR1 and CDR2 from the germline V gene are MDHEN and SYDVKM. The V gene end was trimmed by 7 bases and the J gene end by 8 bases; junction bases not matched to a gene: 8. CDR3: CASIDGTGGAGYTF. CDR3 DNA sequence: TGTGCCAGCATCGACGGGACAGGGGGCGCGGGCTACACCTTC.

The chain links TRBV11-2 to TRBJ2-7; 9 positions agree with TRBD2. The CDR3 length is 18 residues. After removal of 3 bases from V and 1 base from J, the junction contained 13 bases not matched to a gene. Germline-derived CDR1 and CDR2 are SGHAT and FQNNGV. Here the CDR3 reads CASSLMFLVSGGSYEQYF. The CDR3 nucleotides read TGTGCCAGCAGCTTGATGTTTTTGGTTAGCGGGGGTTCCTACGAGCAGTACTTC.

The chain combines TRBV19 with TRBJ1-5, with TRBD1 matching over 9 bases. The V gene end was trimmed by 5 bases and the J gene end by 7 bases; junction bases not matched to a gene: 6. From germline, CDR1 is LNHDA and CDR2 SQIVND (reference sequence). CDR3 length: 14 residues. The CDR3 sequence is CASSSTGGEQPQHF. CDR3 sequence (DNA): TGTGCCAGTAGTTCAACAGGGGGCGAACAGCCCCAGCATTTT.

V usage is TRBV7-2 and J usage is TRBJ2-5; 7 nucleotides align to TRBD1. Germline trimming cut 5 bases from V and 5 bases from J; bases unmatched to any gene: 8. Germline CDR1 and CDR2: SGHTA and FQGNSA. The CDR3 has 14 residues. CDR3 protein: CASSRDSRRETQYF. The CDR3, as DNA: TGTGCCAGCAGCCGGGACAGCCGGCGGGAGACCCAGTACTTC.

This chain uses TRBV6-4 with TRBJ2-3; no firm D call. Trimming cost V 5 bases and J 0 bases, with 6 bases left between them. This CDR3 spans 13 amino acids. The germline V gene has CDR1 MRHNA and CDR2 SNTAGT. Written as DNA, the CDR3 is TGTGCCAGCAGTAGTACTAGCACAGATACGCAGTATTTT. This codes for CASSSTSTDTQYF.

The CDR3 region has the DNA TGTGCCAGCAGTTTTCGGGACAGGGGCACTCCCCTCTACGAGCAGTACTTC. Its translation is CASSFRDRGTPLYEQYF. The chain joins TRBV27 to TRBJ2-7, with 10 nucleotides matching TRBD1. This CDR3 comprises 17 residues. Trimming removed 3 bases from V and 3 bases from J; junction bases left unmatched: 11. The germline V gene has CDR1 MNHEY and CDR2 SMNVEV (reference sequence).

The CDR3 reads CASSQPLAGSYNEQFF. The CDR3 bases are TGTGCCAGCAGCCAACCACTAGCGGGATCTTACAATGAGCAGTTCTTC. The genes are TRBV14 and TRBJ2-1, with TRBD2 matching over 10 bases. This CDR3 is built from 16 residues. Germline-derived CDR1 and CDR2 are SGHDN and FVKESK. V trimming: 2 bases; J trimming: 4 bases; junction bases outside the gene matches: 5.

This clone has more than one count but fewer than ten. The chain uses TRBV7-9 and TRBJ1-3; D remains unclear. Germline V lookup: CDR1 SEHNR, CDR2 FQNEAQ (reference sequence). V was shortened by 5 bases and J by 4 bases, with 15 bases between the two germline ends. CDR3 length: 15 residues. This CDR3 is CASSLLTGSGNTIYF. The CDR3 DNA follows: TGTGCCAGCAGCCTCCTAACGGGGTCCGGAAACACCATATATTTT.

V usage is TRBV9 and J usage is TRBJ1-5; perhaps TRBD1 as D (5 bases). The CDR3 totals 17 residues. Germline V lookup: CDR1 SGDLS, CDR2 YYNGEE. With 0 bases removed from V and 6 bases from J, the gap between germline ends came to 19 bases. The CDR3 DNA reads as TGTGCCAGCAGCGTAGTGGGCCAGGGATCGGTAAGTCAGCCCCAGCATTTT. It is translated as CASSVVGQGSVSQPQHF.

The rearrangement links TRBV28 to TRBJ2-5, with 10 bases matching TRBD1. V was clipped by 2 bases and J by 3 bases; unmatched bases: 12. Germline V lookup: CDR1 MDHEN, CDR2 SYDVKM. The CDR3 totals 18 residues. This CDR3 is CASSLGDGDRGGKETQYF. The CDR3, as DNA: TGTGCCAGCAGTTTAGGTGATGGGGACAGGGGAGGGAAAGAGACCCAGTACTTC.

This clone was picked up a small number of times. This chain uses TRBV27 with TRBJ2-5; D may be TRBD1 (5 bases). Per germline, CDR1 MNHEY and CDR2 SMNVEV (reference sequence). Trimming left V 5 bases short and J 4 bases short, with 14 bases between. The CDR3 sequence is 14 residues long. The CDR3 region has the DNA TGTGCCAGCAGTCCCCAGGGTTTGGTAGAGACCCAGTACTTC. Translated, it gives CASSPQGLVETQYF.

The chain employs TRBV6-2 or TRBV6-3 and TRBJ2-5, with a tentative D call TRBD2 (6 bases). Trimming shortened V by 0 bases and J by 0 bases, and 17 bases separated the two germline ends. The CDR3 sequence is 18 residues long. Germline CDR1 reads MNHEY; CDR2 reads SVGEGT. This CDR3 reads CASSYSRVRGADQETQYF. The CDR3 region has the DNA TGTGCCAGCAGTTACTCGAGAGTCCGCGGGGCGGACCAAGAGACCCAGTACTTC.

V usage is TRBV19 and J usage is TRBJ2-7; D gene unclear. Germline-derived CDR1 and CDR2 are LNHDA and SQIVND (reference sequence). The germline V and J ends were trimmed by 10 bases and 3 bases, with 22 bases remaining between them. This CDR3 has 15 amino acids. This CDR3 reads CATSPWPQEDYEQYF. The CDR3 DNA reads TGTGCCACTTCCCCCTGGCCCCAGGAAGACTACGAGCAGTACTTC.

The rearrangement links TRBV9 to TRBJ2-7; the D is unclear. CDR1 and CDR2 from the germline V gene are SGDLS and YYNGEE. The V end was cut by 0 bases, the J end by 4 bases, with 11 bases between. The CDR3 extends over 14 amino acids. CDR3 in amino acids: CASSVAYGSYEQYF. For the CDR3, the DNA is TGTGCCAGCAGCGTAGCGTACGGGTCATACGAGCAGTACTTC.

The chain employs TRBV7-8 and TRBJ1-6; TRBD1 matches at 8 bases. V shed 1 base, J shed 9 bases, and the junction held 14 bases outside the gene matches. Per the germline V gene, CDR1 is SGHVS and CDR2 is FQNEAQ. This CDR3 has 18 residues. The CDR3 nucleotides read TGTGCCAGCAGCTTAGACAGGGGGTTCAGCGTCGGCCTTTCACCCCTCCACTTT. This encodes CASSLDRGFSVGLSPLHF. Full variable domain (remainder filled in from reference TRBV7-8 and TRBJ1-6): GAGVSQSPRYKVAKRGQDVALRCDPISGHVSLFWYQQALGQGPEFLTYFQNEAQLDKSGLPSDRFFAERPEGSVSTLKIQRTQQEDSAVYLCASSLDRGFSVGLSPLHFGNGTRLTVT.

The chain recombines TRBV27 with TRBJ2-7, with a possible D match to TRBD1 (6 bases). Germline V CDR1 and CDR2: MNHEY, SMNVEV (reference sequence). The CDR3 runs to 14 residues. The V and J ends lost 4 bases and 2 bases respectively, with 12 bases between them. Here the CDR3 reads CASSSQTGAYEQYF. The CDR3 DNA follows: TGTGCCAGCAGTTCGCAGACAGGCGCCTACGAGCAGTACTTC.